The rows below give T cell receptor beta chains drawn from one sample of a study of blood T cell repertoires in COVID-19. Clones were sequenced by immunoSEQ multiplex PCR, and TCRdb holds only the in-frame ones, with some missing. Here the sample spans about 59,000 clones, 70% to 80% being singletons. Material: peripheral blood. These receptors were obtained from a man aged 60 to 69 with acute or convalescent COVID-19. CDR3s include the opening cysteine and the closing phenylalanine or tryptophan. The order of the fields is D gene, clone size, V gene, J gene, CDR3 length, CDR3 DNA, CDR3 protein. D genes are given only for firm matches. Only part of the rows carry a size: once, few, many, or a class if the clone is expanded.

>-|-|TRBV2|TRBJ1-3|17
TGTGCCAGCAGTATTTTCTGGACCGACAGCTCTGGAAACACCATATATTTT
CASSIFWTDSSGNTIYF
>TRBD2|-|TRBV2|TRBJ2-2|15
TGTGCCAGCAGTGAAGAAGCGGGGGACACCGGGGAGCTGTTTTTT
CASSEEAGDTGELFF
>-|-|TRBV5-8|TRBJ1-2|13
TGTGCCAGCACCCTTCGGGTCTCATATGGCTACACCTTC
CASTLRVSYGYTF
>-|once|TRBV14|TRBJ2-7|13
TGTGCCAGCAGCCCTTTGGACAGCTACGAGCAGTACTTC
CASSPLDSYEQYF
>-|once|TRBV15|TRBJ2-5|17
TGTGCCACCAGCAGAGATGGGAGTCGGGGGATTGGGGAGACCCAGTACTTC
CATSRDGSRGIGETQYF
>-|-|TRBV7-9|TRBJ2-7|14
TGTGCCAGCAGCGACCCCAGGGTCTCCTACGAGCAGTACTTC
CASSDPRVSYEQYF
>-|-|TRBV3-1/TRBV3-2|TRBJ2-1|13
TGTGCCAGCAGCCAACTAGACTACAATGAGCAGTTCTTC
CASSQLDYNEQFF
>-|-|TRBV30|TRBJ1-4|13
TGTGCCTGGAACCTAGAAGTTGGCGAAAAACTGTTTTTT
CAWNLEVGEKLFF
>-|-|TRBV11-3|TRBJ2-2|15
TGTGCCAGCAGCTTAACGGGAGTGGACACCGGGGAGCTGTTTTTT
CASSLTGVDTGELFF
>-|-|TRBV7-3|TRBJ2-2|12
TGTGCCAGTTCCCTTTCCGGCGGGGAGCTGTTTTTT
CASSLSGGELFF
>TRBD1|-|TRBV7-9|TRBJ1-1|13
TGTGCCAGCAGCTCACAGGGGGGTACTGAAGCTTTCTTT
CASSSQGGTEAFF
>-|-|TRBV15|TRBJ1-1|12
TGTGCCACCAGCACTCAGGGTGGTAGAGCTTTCTTT
CATSTQGGRAFF
>-|-|TRBV13|TRBJ1-4|14
TGTGCCAGCAGCCGTCGGGGGTTGGGAGAAAAACTGTTTTTT
CASSRRGLGEKLFF
>TRBD1|-|TRBV6-2/TRBV6-3|TRBJ1-5|16
TGTGCCAGCAGTTACGAATACGGGACAGGGGATCAGCCCCAGCATTTT
CASSYEYGTGDQPQHF
>-|-|TRBV9|TRBJ1-1|15
TGTGCCAGCAGCACCTGGGAGGGAATGAACACTGAAGCTTTCTTT
CASSTWEGMNTEAFF
>-|-|TRBV2|TRBJ2-5|16
TGTGCCAGCAGTTCAGGTCGAAGGGCGGGACAAGAGACCCAGTACTTC
CASSSGRRAGQETQYF
>-|few|TRBV4-2|TRBJ2-2|15
TGTGCCAGCAGCCAAGTTACTAGTGGCACCGGGGAGCTGTTTTTT
CASSQVTSGTGELFF
>-|-|TRBV19|TRBJ1-1|14
TGTGCCAGTAGCCCCAGGGTTGCGGACACTGAAGCTTTCTTT
CASSPRVADTEAFF
>-|-|TRBV28|TRBJ1-1|12
TGTGCCAGCAGCCGAAAGGGGGCTGAAGCTTTCTTT
CASSRKGAEAFF
>-|-|TRBV6-5|TRBJ1-6|15
TGTGCCAGCTCCCGGGCGGGAGTCTATAATTCACCCCTCCACTTT
CASSRAGVYNSPLHF
>TRBD1|-|TRBV7-9|TRBJ2-3|15
TGTGCCAGCAGCTCCGGACAGGGCGTAACAGATACGCAGTATTTT
CASSSGQGVTDTQYF
>-|-|TRBV28|TRBJ2-1|12
TGTGCCAGCAGTCTTACTAGAGGTGAGCAGTTCTTC
CASSLTRGEQFF
>TRBD1|medium-sized|TRBV28|TRBJ1-1|15
TGTGCCAGCAGTTTATCCTCGACAGGGAGAGCTGAAGCTTTCTTT
CASSLSSTGRAEAFF
>-|-|TRBV7-2|TRBJ1-4|14
TGTGCCAGCAGCTTAACAGGGCAGGGCGGGAAACTGTTTTTT
CASSLTGQGGKLFF
>TRBD1|-|TRBV28|TRBJ2-1|15
TGTGCCAGCAGTTTTCATCAGGGGGATTACAATGAGCAGTTCTTC
CASSFHQGDYNEQFF
>-|-|TRBV29-1|TRBJ1-4|14
TGCAGCGTTGCGCCGGGCGGCGGGGACGAAAAACTGTTTTTT
CSVAPGGGDEKLFF
>-|-|TRBV18|TRBJ2-3|15
TGTGCCAGCTCACCACCGGGCGGGGGCACAGATACGCAGTATTTT
CASSPPGGGTDTQYF
>TRBD2|-|TRBV4-2|TRBJ2-2|15
TGTGCCAGCCAAATTCTAGCGGCATACACCGGGGAGCTGTTTTTT
CASQILAAYTGELFF
>-|-|TRBV19|TRBJ2-4|13
TGTGCCAGTAGTATCTCAGGGGCGAACACAAAGTACTTC
CASSISGANTKYF
>-|-|TRBV6-5|TRBJ2-3|14
TGTGCCTCATCAGCGGATACTAGCACAGATACGCAGTATTTT
CASSADTSTDTQYF
>-|-|TRBV19|TRBJ1-1|15
TGTGCCAGTAGTAGTAAGAGGGTATCGGGCACTGAAGCTTTCTTT
CASSSKRVSGTEAFF
>-|-|TRBV4-2|TRBJ1-5|16
TGTGCCAGCAGCCGCCAGGTGGGGGGGGCCAATCAGCCCCAGCATTTT
CASSRQVGGANQPQHF
>-|-|TRBV27|TRBJ1-1|13
TGTGCCAGCAGTTTATCGGTTTGGGGCCCAGCTTTCTTT
CASSLSVWGPAFF
>TRBD1|-|TRBV7-9|TRBJ1-1|15
TGTGCCAGCAGCGGGGAAGGGACAGGGAGAGAGTGGGCTTTCTTT
CASSGEGTGREWAFF
>-|-|TRBV9|TRBJ1-4|16
TGTGCCAGCAGCGTAGCATATGGGGCAGGTGACGAAAAACTGTTTTTT
CASSVAYGAGDEKLFF
>TRBD2|-|TRBV19|TRBJ2-3|13
TGTGCCAGTAGTAGGGGACTAGCGGATACGCAGTATTTT
CASSRGLADTQYF
>-|-|TRBV19|TRBJ1-2|14
TGTGCCAGTAGTAGGGGGGGCGGTTTTATGGACTACACCTTC
CASSRGGGFMDYTF
>TRBD1|-|TRBV15|TRBJ1-1|12
TGTGCCACCAGCAGACTGACAGGGGAAGCTTTCTTT
CATSRLTGEAFF
>-|-|TRBV7-2|TRBJ2-7|10
TGTGCCAGCAGCCCCCTGGAGCAGTACTTC
CASSPLEQYF
>TRBD1|few|TRBV6-1|TRBJ2-6|16
TGTGCCAGCAGTGGACAGGGGGCGACTGGGGCCAACGTCCTGACTTTC
CASSGQGATGANVLTF
>-|-|TRBV28|TRBJ1-6|17
TGTGCCAGCAGTTCTGAACAGGAAGAGGAGAATAATTCACCCCTCCACTTT
CASSSEQEEENNSPLHF
>TRBD2|-|TRBV4-2|TRBJ2-5|17
TGTGCCAGCTCTCCTAGCGGGACCCGAGGGGGGCAAGAGACCCAGTACTTC
CASSPSGTRGGQETQYF
>-|-|TRBV6-5|TRBJ2-1|16
TGTGCCAGCAGTTACGTTTACGGGGTTCGCGCAAATGAGCAGTTCTTC
CASSYVYGVRANEQFF
>TRBD1|-|TRBV19|TRBJ1-2|14
TGTGCCAGTAGTATTTGGGACAGGGGGCATGGCTACACCTTC
CASSIWDRGHGYTF
>-|-|TRBV19|TRBJ2-7|16
TGTGCCAGTAGCCCAGGCCCTCATCGGGTTAGCGACGAGCAGTACTTC
CASSPGPHRVSDEQYF
>TRBD1|-|TRBV19|TRBJ2-3|14
TGTGCCAGTAGTTGGGACAGCCAAGCGGATACGCAGTATTTT
CASSWDSQADTQYF
>-|-|TRBV15|TRBJ1-3|14
TGTGCCACCAGCGAGGGATACTCTGGAAACACCATATATTTT
CATSEGYSGNTIYF
>-|-|TRBV6-5|TRBJ2-5|13
TGTGCCAGCAGTTCGGGACTCCAAGAGACCCAGTACTTC
CASSSGLQETQYF
>-|-|TRBV10-3|TRBJ1-5|16
TGTGCCATCAGTGGTACGGCAGGGTTGGGTAATCAGCCCCAGCATTTT
CAISGTAGLGNQPQHF
>-|-|TRBV7-9|TRBJ1-1|11
TGTGCCTTCGATCCGGACACTGAAGCTTTCTTT
CAFDPDTEAFF
>-|few|TRBV12-3/TRBV12-4|TRBJ1-5|12
TGTGCCAGCAGCATAACGACAGACCCCCAGCATTTT
CASSITTDPQHF
>TRBD2|-|TRBV6-2/TRBV6-3|TRBJ2-1|14
TGTGCCAGCAGTTACGGGAGGGCCCACAATGAGCAGTTCTTC
CASSYGRAHNEQFF
>-|-|TRBV27|TRBJ1-2|13
TGTGCCAGCAGTGCACAGGTTTTCTATGGCTACACCTTC
CASSAQVFYGYTF
>-|-|TRBV7-2|TRBJ2-1|15
TGTGCCAGCAGCTTTCAGGGATGGGCCTACAATGAGCAGTTCTTC
CASSFQGWAYNEQFF
>-|-|TRBV24-1|TRBJ2-1|14
TGTGCCACCAGTGAGGATGACAAGTTGGATGAGCAGTTCTTC
CATSEDDKLDEQFF